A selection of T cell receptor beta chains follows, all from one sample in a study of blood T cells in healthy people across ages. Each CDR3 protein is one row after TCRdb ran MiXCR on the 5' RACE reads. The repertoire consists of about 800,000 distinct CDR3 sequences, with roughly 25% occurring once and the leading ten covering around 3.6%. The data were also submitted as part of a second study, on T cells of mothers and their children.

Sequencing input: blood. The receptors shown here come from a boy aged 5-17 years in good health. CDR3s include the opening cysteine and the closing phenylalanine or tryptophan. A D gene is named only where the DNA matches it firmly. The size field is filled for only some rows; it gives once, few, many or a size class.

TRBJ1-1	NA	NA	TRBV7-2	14	CVSSLRGQNTEAFF	TGTGTCAGCAGCTTAAGGGGCCAGAACACTGAAGCTTTCTTT
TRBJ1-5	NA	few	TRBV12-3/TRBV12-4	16	CASSFSSGPDNQPQHF	TGTGCCAGCAGTTTTTCCTCGGGACCGGACAATCAGCCCCAGCATTTT
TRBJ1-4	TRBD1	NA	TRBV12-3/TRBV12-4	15	CASSQRGTGDEKLFF	TGTGCCAGCAGCCAGCGGGGGACAGGAGATGAAAAACTGTTTTTT
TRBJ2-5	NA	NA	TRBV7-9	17	CASSLTSSRPYQETQYF	TGTGCCAGCAGCTTAACTTCCTCTAGACCATACCAAGAGACCCAGTACTTC
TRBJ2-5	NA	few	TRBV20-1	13	CSAPPQGQETQYF	TGCAGTGCTCCCCCGCAGGGCCAAGAGACCCAGTACTTC
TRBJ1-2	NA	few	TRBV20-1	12	CSARTVPYGYTF	TGCAGTGCTAGGACAGTCCCCTATGGCTACACCTTC
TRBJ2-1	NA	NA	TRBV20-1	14	CSARGLREATEQFF	TGCAGTGCTAGAGGGCTCAGGGAGGCCACCGAGCAGTTCTTC
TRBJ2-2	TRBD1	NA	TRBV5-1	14	CASSPEGATGELFF	TGCGCCAGCAGCCCCGAGGGGGCCACCGGGGAGCTGTTTTTT
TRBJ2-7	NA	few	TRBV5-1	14	CASSLEGLTYEQYF	TGCGCCAGCAGCTTGGAGGGACTGACTTACGAGCAGTACTTC
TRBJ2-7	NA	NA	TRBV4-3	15	CVSSQGRAALYEQYF	TGCGTCAGCAGCCAAGGCAGGGCAGCCCTCTACGAGCAGTACTTC
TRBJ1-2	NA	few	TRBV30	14	CAWSVRGGSYGYTF	TGTGCCTGGAGTGTACGAGGGGGAAGCTATGGCTACACCTTC
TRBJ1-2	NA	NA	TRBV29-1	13	CSVETGSNYGYTF	TGCAGCGTTGAAACAGGGAGTAACTATGGCTACACCTTC
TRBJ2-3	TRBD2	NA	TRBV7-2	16	CATNRAGGRVTDTQYF	TGTGCCACCAACCGGGCGGGAGGACGGGTCACAGATACGCAGTATTTT
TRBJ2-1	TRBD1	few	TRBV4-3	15	CASSQEGDSDNEQFF	TGCGCCAGCAGCCAAGAGGGGGACAGTGACAATGAGCAGTTCTTC
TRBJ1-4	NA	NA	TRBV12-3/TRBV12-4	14	CASRQGRFNEKLFF	TGTGCCAGCAGGCAAGGGCGGTTTAATGAAAAACTGTTTTTT
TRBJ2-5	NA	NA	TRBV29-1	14	CSVEIWGEEETQYF	TGCAGCGTTGAGATTTGGGGGGAGGAAGAGACCCAGTACTTC
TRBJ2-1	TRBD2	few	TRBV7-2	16	CASSLGLGLAYHEQFF	TGTGCCAGCAGCTTAGGTTTGGGACTAGCGTACCATGAGCAGTTCTTC
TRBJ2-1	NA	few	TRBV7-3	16	CASSLTGRGSYNEQFF	TGTGCCAGCAGCTTAACGGGCAGGGGCTCCTACAATGAGCAGTTCTTC
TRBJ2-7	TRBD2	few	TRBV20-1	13	CSARLAATYEQYF	TGCAGTGCTAGACTAGCGGCCACCTACGAGCAGTACTTC
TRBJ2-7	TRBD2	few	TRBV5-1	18	CASRTNPNKGAGVYEQYF	TGCGCCAGCAGGACCAACCCCAACAAGGGAGCGGGGGTGTACGAGCAGTACTTC
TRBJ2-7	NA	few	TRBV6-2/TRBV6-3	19	CASSYFGPAEVADIYKQYF	TGTGCCAGCAGTTATTTTGGCCCCGCCGAGGTAGCAGACATCTACAAGCAGTACTTC
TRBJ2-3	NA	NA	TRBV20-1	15	CSARDAGSGRDTQYF	TGCAGTGCTAGAGATGCGGGCTCGGGGAGGGATACGCAGTATTTT
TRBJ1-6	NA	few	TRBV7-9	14	CASSLVDRGSPLHF	TGTGCCAGCAGCTTAGTGGACCGAGGGTCACCCCTCCACTTT
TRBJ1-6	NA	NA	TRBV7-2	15	CASSLAQGVRSPLHF	TGTGCCAGCAGCTTAGCGCAAGGGGTTCGTTCACCCCTCCACTTT
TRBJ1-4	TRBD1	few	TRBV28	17	CASRKWTGLSTNEKLFF	TGTGCCAGCAGAAAATGGACAGGGCTCTCGACTAATGAAAAACTGTTTTTT
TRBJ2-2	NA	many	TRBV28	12	CASSLATGELFF	TGTGCCAGCAGTTTAGCCACCGGGGAGCTGTTTTTT
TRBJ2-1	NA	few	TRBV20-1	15	CSARAGLSSYNEQFF	TGCAGTGCTAGGGCCGGGCTGAGCTCCTACAATGAGCAGTTCTTC
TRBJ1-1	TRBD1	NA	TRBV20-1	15	CSALGQGTVYTEAFF	TGCAGTGCCCTCGGACAGGGAACGGTGTACACTGAAGCTTTCTTT
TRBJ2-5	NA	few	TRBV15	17	CATSSPRATGDRETQYF	TGTGCCACCAGCAGTCCACGGGCTACGGGGGATCGGGAGACCCAGTACTTC
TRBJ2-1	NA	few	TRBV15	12	CATSGDLRRQFF	TGTGCCACCAGCGGAGACTTGCGGAGGCAGTTCTTC
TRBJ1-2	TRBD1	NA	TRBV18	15	CASSPGTGKSYGYTF	TGTGCCAGCTCACCAGGGACAGGGAAGTCCTATGGCTACACCTTC
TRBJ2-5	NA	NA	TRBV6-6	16	CASSLPDGTIKETQYF	TGTGCCAGCAGTTTGCCGGATGGGACAATTAAAGAGACCCAGTACTTC
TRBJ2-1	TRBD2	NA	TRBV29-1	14	CSVAGLAVDNEQFF	TGCAGCGTTGCGGGACTAGCAGTCGACAATGAGCAGTTCTTC
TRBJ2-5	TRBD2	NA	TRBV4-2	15	CASSVWASGRETQYF	TGTGCCAGCAGCGTCTGGGCTAGCGGGAGGGAGACCCAGTACTTC
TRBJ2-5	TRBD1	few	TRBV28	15	CASNRDRGFQETQYF	TGTGCCAGCAACCGGGACAGGGGTTTCCAAGAGACCCAGTACTTC
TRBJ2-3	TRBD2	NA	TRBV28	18	CASSFGTSGSRGTDTQYF	TGTGCCAGCAGTTTTGGTACTAGCGGGAGTAGGGGCACAGATACGCAGTATTTT
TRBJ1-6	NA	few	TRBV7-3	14	CASSLTSDNSPLHF	TGTGCCAGCAGCTTAACGTCCGATAATTCACCCCTCCACTTT
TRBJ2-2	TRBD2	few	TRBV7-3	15	CASSLAGGYTGELFF	TGTGCCAGCAGCCTAGCGGGAGGGTACACCGGGGAGCTGTTTTTT
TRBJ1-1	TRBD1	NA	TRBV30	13	CAWQTGPNTEAFF	TGTGCCTGGCAGACAGGGCCGAACACTGAAGCTTTCTTT
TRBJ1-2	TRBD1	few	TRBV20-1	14	CSAMKDRGHGGYTF	TGCAGTGCTATGAAGGACAGGGGGCACGGTGGCTACACCTTC
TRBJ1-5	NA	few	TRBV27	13	CASSLGSWQPQHF	TGTGCCAGCAGTTTGGGTTCATGGCAGCCCCAGCATTTT
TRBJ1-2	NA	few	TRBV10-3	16	CAISDPSGREPLGYTF	TGTGCCATCAGTGACCCCTCGGGCAGAGAACCCCTAGGCTACACCTTC
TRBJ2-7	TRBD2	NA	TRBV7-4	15	CASSLMRGTSYEQYF	TGTGCCAGCAGCTTAATGCGGGGGACCTCCTACGAACAGTACTTC
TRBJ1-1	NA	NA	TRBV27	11	CASSLGSEAFF	TGTGCCAGCAGTTTAGGGTCTGAAGCTTTCTTT
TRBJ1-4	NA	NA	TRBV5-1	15	CASSLSEGAYEKLFF	TGCGCCAGCAGCTTGTCGGAGGGCGCCTATGAAAAACTGTTTTTT
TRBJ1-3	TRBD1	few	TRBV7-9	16	CASSERQGIPGNTIYF	TGTGCCAGCAGCGAGAGACAGGGAATTCCTGGAAACACCATATATTTT
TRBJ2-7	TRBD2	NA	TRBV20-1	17	CSARGLAGGLRPYEQYF	TGCAGTGCCCGGGGACTAGCGGGAGGTCTTAGGCCCTACGAGCAGTACTTC
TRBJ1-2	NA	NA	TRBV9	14	CASSVGPGSYGYTF	TGTGCCAGCAGCGTAGGGCCAGGGTCCTATGGCTACACCTTC
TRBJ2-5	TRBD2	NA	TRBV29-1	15	CSVDGLAGEGETQYF	TGCAGCGTCGATGGACTAGCGGGAGAGGGAGAGACCCAGTACTTC
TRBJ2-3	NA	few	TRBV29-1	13	CSVVGQGEDTQYF	TGCAGCGTTGTCGGGCAGGGAGAAGATACGCAGTATTTT
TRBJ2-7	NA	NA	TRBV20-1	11	CSCEGTYEQYF	TGCAGTTGCGAGGGGACCTACGAGCAGTACTTC
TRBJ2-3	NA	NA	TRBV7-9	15	CASSLGEGYTDTQYF	TGTGCCAGCAGCTTAGGTGAAGGATACACAGATACGCAGTATTTT
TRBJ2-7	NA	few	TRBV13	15	CASSLLGYGANEQYF	TGTGCCAGCAGCTTATTGGGGTACGGAGCTAACGAGCAGTACTTC